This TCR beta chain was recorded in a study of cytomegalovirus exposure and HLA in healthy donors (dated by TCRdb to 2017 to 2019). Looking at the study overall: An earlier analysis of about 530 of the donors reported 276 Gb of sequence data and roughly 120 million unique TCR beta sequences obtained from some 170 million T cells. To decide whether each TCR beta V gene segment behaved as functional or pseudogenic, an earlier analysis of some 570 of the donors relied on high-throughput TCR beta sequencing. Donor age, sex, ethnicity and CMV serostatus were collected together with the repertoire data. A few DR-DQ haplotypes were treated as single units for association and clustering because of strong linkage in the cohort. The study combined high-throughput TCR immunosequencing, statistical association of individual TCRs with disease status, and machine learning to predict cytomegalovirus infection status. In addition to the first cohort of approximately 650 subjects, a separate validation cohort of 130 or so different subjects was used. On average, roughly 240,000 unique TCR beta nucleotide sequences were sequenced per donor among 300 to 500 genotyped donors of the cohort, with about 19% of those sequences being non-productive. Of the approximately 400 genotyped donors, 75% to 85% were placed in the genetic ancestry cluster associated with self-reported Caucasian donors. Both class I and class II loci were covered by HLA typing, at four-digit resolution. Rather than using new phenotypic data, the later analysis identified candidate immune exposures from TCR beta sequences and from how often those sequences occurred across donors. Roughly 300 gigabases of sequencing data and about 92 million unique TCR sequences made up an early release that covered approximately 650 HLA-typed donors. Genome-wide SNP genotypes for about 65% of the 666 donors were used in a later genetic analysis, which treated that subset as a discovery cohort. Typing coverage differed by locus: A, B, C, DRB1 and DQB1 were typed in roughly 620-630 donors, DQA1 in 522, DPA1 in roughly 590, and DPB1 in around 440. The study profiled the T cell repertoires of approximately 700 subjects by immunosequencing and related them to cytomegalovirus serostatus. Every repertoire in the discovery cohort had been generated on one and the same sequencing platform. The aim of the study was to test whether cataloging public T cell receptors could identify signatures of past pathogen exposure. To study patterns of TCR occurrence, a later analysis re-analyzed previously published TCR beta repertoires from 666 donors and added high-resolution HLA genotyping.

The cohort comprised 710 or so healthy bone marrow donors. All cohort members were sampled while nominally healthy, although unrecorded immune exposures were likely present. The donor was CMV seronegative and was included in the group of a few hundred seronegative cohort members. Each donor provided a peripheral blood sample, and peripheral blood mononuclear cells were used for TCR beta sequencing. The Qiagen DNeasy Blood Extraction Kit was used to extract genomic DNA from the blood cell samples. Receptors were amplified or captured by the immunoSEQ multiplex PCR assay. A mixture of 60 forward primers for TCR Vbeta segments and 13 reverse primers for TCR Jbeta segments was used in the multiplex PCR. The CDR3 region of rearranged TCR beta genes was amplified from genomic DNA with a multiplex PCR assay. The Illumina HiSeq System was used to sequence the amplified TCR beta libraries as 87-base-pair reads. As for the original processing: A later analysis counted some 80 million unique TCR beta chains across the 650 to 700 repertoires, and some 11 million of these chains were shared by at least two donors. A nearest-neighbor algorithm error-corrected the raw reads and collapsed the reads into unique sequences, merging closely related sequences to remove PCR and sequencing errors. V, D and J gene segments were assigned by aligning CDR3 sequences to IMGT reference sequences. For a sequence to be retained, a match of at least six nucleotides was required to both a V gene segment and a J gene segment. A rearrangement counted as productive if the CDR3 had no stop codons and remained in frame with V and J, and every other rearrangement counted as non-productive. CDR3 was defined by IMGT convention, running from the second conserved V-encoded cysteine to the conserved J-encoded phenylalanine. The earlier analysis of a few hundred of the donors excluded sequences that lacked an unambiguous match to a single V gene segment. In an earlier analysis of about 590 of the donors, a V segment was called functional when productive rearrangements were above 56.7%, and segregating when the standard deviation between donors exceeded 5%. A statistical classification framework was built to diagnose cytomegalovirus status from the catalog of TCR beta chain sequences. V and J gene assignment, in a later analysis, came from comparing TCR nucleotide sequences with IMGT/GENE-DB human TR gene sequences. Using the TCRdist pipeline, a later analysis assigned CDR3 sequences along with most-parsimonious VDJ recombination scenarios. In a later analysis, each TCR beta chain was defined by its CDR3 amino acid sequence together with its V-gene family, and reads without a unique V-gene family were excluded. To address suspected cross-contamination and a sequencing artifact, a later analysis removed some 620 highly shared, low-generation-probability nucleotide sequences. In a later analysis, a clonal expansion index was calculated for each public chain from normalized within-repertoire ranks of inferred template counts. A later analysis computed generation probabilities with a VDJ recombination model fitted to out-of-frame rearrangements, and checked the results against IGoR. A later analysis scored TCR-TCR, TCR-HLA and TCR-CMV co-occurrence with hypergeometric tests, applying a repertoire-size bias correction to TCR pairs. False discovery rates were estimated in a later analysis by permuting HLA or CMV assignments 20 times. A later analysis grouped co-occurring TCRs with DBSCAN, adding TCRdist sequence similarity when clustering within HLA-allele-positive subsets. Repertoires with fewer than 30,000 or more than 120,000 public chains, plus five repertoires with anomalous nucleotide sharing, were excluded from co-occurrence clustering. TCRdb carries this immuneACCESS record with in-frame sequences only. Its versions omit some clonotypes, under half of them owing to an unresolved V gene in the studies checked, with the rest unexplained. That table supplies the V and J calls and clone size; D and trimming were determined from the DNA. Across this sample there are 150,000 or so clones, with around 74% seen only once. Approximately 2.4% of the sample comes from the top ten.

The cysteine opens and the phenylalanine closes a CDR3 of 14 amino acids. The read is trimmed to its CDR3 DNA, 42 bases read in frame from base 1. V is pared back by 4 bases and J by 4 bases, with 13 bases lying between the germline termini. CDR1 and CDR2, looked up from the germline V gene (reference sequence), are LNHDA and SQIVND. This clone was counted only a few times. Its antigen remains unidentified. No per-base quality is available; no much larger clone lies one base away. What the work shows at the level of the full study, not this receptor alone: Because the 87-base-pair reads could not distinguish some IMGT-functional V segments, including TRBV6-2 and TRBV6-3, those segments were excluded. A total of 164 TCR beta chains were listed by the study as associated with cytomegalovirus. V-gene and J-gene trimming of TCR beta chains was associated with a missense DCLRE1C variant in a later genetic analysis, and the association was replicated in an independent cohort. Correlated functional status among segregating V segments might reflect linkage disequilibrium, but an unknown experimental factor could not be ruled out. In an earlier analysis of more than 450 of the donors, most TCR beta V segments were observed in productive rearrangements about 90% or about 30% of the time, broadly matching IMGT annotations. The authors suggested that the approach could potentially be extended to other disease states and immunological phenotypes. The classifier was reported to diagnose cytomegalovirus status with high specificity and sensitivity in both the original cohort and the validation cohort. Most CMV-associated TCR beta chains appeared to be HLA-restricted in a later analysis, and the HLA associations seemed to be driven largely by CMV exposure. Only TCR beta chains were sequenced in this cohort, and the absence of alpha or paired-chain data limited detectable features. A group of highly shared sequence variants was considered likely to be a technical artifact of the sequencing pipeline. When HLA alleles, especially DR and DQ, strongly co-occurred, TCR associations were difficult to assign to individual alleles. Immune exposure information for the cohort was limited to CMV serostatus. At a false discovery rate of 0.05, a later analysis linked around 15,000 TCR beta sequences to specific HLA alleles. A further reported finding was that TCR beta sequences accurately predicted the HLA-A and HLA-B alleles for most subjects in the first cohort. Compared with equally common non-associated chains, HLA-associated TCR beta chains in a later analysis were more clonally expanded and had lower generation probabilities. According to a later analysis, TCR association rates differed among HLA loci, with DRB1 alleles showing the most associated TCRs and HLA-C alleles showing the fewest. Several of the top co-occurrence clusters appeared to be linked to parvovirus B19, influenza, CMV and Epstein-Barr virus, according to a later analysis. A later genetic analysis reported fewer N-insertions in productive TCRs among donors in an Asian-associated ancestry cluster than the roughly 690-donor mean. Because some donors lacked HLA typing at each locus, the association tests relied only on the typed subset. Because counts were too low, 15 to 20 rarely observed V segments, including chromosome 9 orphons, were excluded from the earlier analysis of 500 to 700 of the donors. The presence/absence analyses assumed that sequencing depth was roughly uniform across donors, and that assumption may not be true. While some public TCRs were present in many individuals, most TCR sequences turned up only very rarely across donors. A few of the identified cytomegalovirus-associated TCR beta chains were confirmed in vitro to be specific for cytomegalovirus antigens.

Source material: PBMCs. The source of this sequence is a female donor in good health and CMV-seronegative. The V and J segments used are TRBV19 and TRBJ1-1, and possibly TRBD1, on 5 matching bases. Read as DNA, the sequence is TGTGCCAGTAGTAACGGGGGTCTCGGCACTGAAGCTTTCTTT. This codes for CASSNGGLGTEAFF.